This T cell receptor beta chain was sequenced in a study of blood T cells in healthy people across ages. Study-level findings and limits: Calculation of diversity from one million T cells yielded estimates considered to be underestimates. Fewer expanded clones and more diversity marked long-lived versus aged donors.

Combining a sample-barcoded 5' primer with a J-beta primer mix, a second PCR ran for about 7 to 12 cycles. Sequencing recovered at least 2.5 million CDR3-containing paired-end reads from each sample. TCRdb itself ran the 5' RACE reads through MiXCR, one entry per CDR3 protein. The profile shows more than 1,400,000 distinct CDR3 sequences, 42% of them singletons. This clonotype has just a few counts. Its target is unknown. V trimming: 4 bases; J trimming: 6 bases; junction bases outside the gene matches: 6. This CDR3 spans 13 amino acids. CDR1 and CDR2 from the germline V gene are GTSNPN and SVGIG (reference sequence).

This rearrangement joins TRBV30 to TRBJ2-1, with 7 positions matching TRBD2. Sample: blood. The origin of this receptor is a woman between 18 and 30 years old in good health. The chain's CDR3 is CAWNLGLSNEQFF. The CDR3 bases are TGTGCCTGGAACCTGGGACTATCCAATGAGCAGTTCTTC. Filled out from reference TRBV30 and TRBJ2-1, the complete variable domain reads SQTIHQWPATLVQPVGSPLSLECTVEGTSNPNLYWYRQAAGRGLQLLFYSVGIGQISSEVPQNLSASRPQDRQFILSSKKLLLSDSGFYLCAWNLGLSNEQFFGPGTRLTVL.